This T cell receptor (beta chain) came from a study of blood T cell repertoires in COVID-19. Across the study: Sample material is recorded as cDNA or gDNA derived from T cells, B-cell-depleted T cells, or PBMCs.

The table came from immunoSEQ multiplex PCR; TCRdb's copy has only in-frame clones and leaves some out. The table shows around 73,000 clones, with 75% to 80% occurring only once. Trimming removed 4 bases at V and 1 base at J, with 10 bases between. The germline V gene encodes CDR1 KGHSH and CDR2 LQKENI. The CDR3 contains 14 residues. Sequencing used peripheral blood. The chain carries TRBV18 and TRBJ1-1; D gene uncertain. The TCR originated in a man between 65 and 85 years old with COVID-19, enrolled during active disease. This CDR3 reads CASSREVGNTEAFF. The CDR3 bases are TGTGCCAGCTCACGTGAGGTCGGGAACACTGAAGCTTTCTTT. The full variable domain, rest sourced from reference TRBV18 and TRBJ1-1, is NAGVMQNPRHLVRRRGQEARLRCSPMKGHSHVYWYRQLPEEGLKFMVYLQKENIIDESGMPKERFSAEFPKEGPSILRIQQVVRGDSAAYFCASSREVGNTEAFFGQGTRLTVV.